This T cell receptor (beta chain) was captured in a study of human T cells and chemical hapten exposure (dated by TCRdb to about 2021). About the full investigation: Libraries were pooled for sequencing, and variation in per-sample TCR yields was attributed mainly to small differences in library volumes within the pool. Peripheral blood TCR repertoire changes were tracked in vivo in alopecia patients during primary and secondary sensitization to the hapten diphenylcyclopropenone (DPC). Each blood RNA sample was used to sequence both TCR alpha and TCR beta chains. General conclusions and limits of the study: DPC sensitization did not change the number of TCRs with a frequency above 1 in 1000, and there was no evidence of changes in global repertoire structure. After repeated subsampling, the strength of the expansion versus patch-test correlation and the threshold at which it became significant changed.

Libraries were made using 5' RACE. The instrument was an Illumina MiSeq. During library preparation, unique molecular identifiers were attached to individual cDNA molecules so that TCRs could be counted in a quantitative, reproducible way. As for how the authors treated the data: A median of about 87,000 TCRs per sample was observed, with a range of about 20,000 to 750,000. V, J and CDR3 annotation of the TCR reads was carried out using the Decombinator software suite. For PS versus PT1 abundance plots, all samples were subsampled to the same number of TCRs (28,000). TCRs were defined as expanded if absent before sensitization and observed at least eight times at the 2-week time point. TCRdb redid the processing of the public reads, applying fastp at Q25 and MiXCR, and retained in-frame beta chains. Each record represents a unique CDR3 protein, reported with the most common genes and DNA among its rows. None of the V and J calls come from the authors' own analysis; TCRdb made them. Present in this sample are 150,000 or so distinct CDR3 sequences, over 3.5% of which were seen just once. The ten largest account for about 1.3% of the sample.

Details on this clonotype: What antigen it recognizes has not been identified. Qualities for individual bases were not recorded, and no much larger clone is one base off.

Total RNA was isolated from unfractionated whole blood collected in Tempus Blood RNA tubes. About 5 healthy volunteers were used as TCR sequencing controls and were bled at day 0, 2 weeks and 6 weeks. Reading the germline V gene gives CDR1 MNHEY and CDR2 SVGEGT. From the cysteine through the phenylalanine, the CDR3 covers 20 amino acids. Only the CDR3 DNA stays, 60 bases, in frame from base 1. The V end gives up 4 bases and the J end 5 bases, leaving 22 bases in the junction not matched to a gene. Rearrangement joined TRBV6-2 or TRBV6-3 to TRBJ2-2; TRBD1 lines up with 7 middle nucleotides. The receptor was isolated from a female donor in good health. The sequence in DNA is TGTGCCAGCAGTTTAGGGGGCCTGCGAGGGAACTTATTGCGGACCGGGGAGCTGTTTTTT. Its translation reads: CASSLGGLRGNLLRTGELFF.